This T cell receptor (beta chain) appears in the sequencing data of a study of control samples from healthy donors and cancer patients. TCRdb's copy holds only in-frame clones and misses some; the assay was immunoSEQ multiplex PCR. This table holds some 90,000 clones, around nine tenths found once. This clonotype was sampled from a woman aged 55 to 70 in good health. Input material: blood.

Here the CDR3 DNA reads TGTGCCATCAGGTCGGACAGGGGGCGGGTCACCGGGGAGCTGTTTTTT. It translates to CAIRSDRGRVTGELFF. The chain joins TRBV10-3 to TRBJ2-2, with 11 bases identical to TRBD1. CDR3 length: 16 residues. V lost 6 bases to trimming and J lost 4 bases; unmatched junction nucleotides: 7. Germline-derived CDR1 and CDR2 are ENHRY and SYGVKD.